The next 32 T cell receptor beta chains were all read from a single sample in a study of shared clonotypes between healthy human individuals. As defined, naive CD8 cells were CD45RO-negative and positively selected for CCR7, with terminally differentiated effector memory CD45RA+ cells excluded. The assay was immunoSEQ multiplex PCR, and TCRdb's table has in-frame clones only and misses some. The sample carries 2 million or so clones, approximately 94% recorded once. The sequencing sample was made of naive CD8+ T cells sorted from blood. These receptors originate from a man aged 18 to 30 in good health.

The CDR3 region has the DNA TGTGCCAGCTCACCCCCGGGCAGGCTCACTGAAGCTTTCTTT. Translating gives CASSPPGRLTEAFF. This rearrangement joins TRBV18 to TRBJ1-1; D not resolved. Trimming took off 3 bases at V and 4 bases at J, with 12 bases between the two ends. The germline CDR1 and CDR2 sequences are KGHSH and LQKENI. This CDR3 has 14 residues.

The chain combines TRBV7-9 with TRBJ2-7; D remains unclear. V gave up 4 bases and J gave up 6 bases, with 10 bases separating them. There are 12 residues in the CDR3. CDR1 and CDR2 from the germline V gene are SEHNR and FQNEAQ (reference sequence). DNA of the CDR3: TGTGCCAGCAGCTGGAACCTCATCGAGCAGTACTTC. It translates to CASSWNLIEQYF.

The chain recombines TRBV19 with TRBJ1-2; D not resolved. The V end lost 5 bases, the J end lost 4 bases, and 17 bases lay between the germline ends. Germline-derived CDR1 and CDR2 are LNHDA and SQIVND (reference sequence). The CDR3 totals 15 residues. CDR3 sequence: CASSPPSTRLYGYTF. CDR3 coding DNA: TGTGCCAGTAGTCCCCCCTCGACACGCCTCTATGGCTACACCTTC.

The rearrangement uses TRBV7-8 and TRBJ2-7; D not certain. V was cut by 4 bases and J by 5 bases, with 15 bases left in between. The CDR3 spans 14 residues. CDR1 and CDR2 (germline): SGHVS, FQNEAQ. The CDR3 bases are TGTGCCAGCAGCTCGACAACGGGTCGGGACGAGCAGTACTTC. Translating gives CASSSTTGRDEQYF.

The chain employs TRBV28 and TRBJ2-7; D is unclear. The CDR3 length is 12 residues. Per the germline V gene, CDR1 is MDHEN and CDR2 is SYDVKM. The V and J ends lost 8 bases and 1 base respectively, with 9 bases between them. CDR3 residues: CASGSFSYEQYF. Here the CDR3 DNA reads TGTGCCAGCGGCAGTTTTTCCTACGAGCAGTACTTC.

Regarding this clone: Other nucleotide sequences from this sample produce the same CDR3. V and J are TRBV30 and TRBJ2-1; D ambiguous. Deletions cut 0 bases from V and 9 bases from J, with 9 bases between. The CDR3 is made up of 12 amino acids. Germline values: CDR1 GTSNPN, CDR2 SVGIG (reference sequence). The CDR3 sequence: CAWSVGSGEQFF. In nucleotides, the CDR3 is TGTGCCTGGAGTGTTGGGTCGGGTGAGCAGTTCTTC.

This CDR3 reads CASSSGLVNIQYF. For the CDR3, the DNA is TGTGCCAGCAGCTCAGGACTAGTCAACATTCAGTACTTC. The rearrangement uses TRBV9 and TRBJ2-4; 7 bases map to TRBD2. CDR1 and CDR2 (germline): SGDLS, YYNGEE. V was clipped by 4 bases and J by 7 bases; unmatched bases: 5. This CDR3 is 13 amino acids long.

In this sample, this clone turned up once. The chain carries TRBV7-9 and TRBJ1-5; D possibly corresponds to TRBD1 (5 bases). The CDR3 consists of 13 residues. The germline gives CDR1 SEHNR, CDR2 FQNEAQ (reference sequence). V was cut by 7 bases and J by 6 bases, with 13 bases left in between. DNA of the CDR3: TGTGCCAGCACCGGGGGACCCTCTCAGCCCCAGCATTTT. This sequence encodes CASTGGPSQPQHF.

The chain employs TRBV10-1 and TRBJ2-1; D may match TRBD1 or TRBD2 (5 bases each). Germline V gives CDR1 WNHNN, CDR2 SYGVQD (reference sequence). The CDR3 is made up of 14 amino acids. The V gene lost 0 bases and the J gene lost 10 bases, with 13 bases spanning the gap. The CDR3 DNA reads as TGCGCCAGCAGTGAGTCCCACGAGGGGCGGGAGCAGTTCTTC. Translation gives CASSESHEGREQFF.

The V and J genes are TRBV19 and TRBJ2-3; 10 bases line up with TRBD2. The germline CDR1 and CDR2 sequences are LNHDA and SQIVND (reference sequence). V shed 3 bases, J shed 5 bases, and the junction held 5 bases outside the gene matches. The CDR3 is 15 residues long. The CDR3 is CASSIGTSDRDTQYF. DNA for the CDR3: TGTGCCAGTAGTATCGGGACTAGCGATAGAGATACGCAGTATTTT.

This rearrangement joins TRBV6-5 to TRBJ1-2; TRBD1 might be the D (5 bases). The CDR3 has 13 residues. The germline gives CDR1 MNHEY, CDR2 SVGAGI. V was pared by 2 bases and J by 8 bases, with 12 bases between. CDR3 bases: TGTGCCAGCAGTTACGGGGCCGCGTTAGGCTACACCTTC. Translated, it gives CASSYGAALGYTF.

The chain links TRBV11-2 to TRBJ2-7, with 9 bases matching TRBD2. The germline gives CDR1 SGHAT, CDR2 FQNNGV. CDR3 size: 16 residues. The trim removed 1 base at V and 3 bases at J, leaving 7 bases unmatched. The CDR3 loop is CASSLASGVIGYEQYF. For the CDR3, the DNA is TGTGCCAGCAGCTTAGCTAGCGGGGTCATAGGCTACGAGCAGTACTTC.

The sample holds one count of this clone. The genes are TRBV27 and TRBJ1-2; D might be TRBD1 (6 bases). Germline CDR1 reads MNHEY; CDR2 reads SMNVEV (reference sequence). Trimming removed 5 bases from V and 3 bases from J, with 13 bases in between. The CDR3 sequence is 14 residues long. CDR3 nucleotides: TGTGCCAGCAGTGACCAACCAGGGGACTATGGCTACACCTTC. Residues: CASSDQPGDYGYTF.

The V call is TRBV29-1, the J call TRBJ2-1; no reliable D call. Germline V gene lookup returns CDR1 SQVTM and CDR2 ANQGSEA. V dropped 3 bases and J dropped 7 bases, with 7 bases sitting between them. The CDR3 totals 11 residues. The CDR3 coding sequence is TGCAGCGTTGAGACCGGGAATGAGCAGTTCTTC. Translated: CSVETGNEQFF.

The gene calls are TRBV6-1 and TRBJ2-5, with 9 bases identical to TRBD1. V lost 4 bases to trimming and J lost 5 bases; unmatched junction nucleotides: 11. The V gene's germline CDR1 is MNHNS and CDR2 SASEGT. The CDR3 sequence is 16 residues long. In nucleotides, the CDR3 is TGTGCCAGCAGTGTCCCGTTGGACAGGGGTGGTGAGACCCAGTACTTC. It is translated as CASSVPLDRGGETQYF.

The genes are TRBV5-4 and TRBJ1-3; tentative D call: TRBD1 (5 bases). Germline lookup yields CDR1 SGHNT and CDR2 YYREEE (reference sequence). CDR3 length: 13 residues. Trimming shortened V by 0 bases and J by 8 bases, and 9 bases separated the two germline ends. CDR3 region: CASSLDARDTIYF. The CDR3 nucleotides are TGTGCCAGCAGCTTGGATGCCAGGGACACCATATATTTT. The full variable domain, with the rest looked up from reference TRBV5-4 and TRBJ1-3, is ETGVTQSPTHLIKTRGQQVTLRCSSQSGHNTVSWYQQALGQGPQFIFQYYREEENGRGNFPPRFSGLQFPNYSSELNVNALELDDSALYLCASSLDARDTIYFGEGSWLTVV.

The chain joins TRBV9 to TRBJ1-5, with 8 bases lining up with TRBD1. The CDR3 covers 17 residues. Germline CDR1 reads SGDLS; CDR2 reads YYNGEE. With V trimmed by 3 bases and J by 0 bases, 8 bases remained unmatched. The CDR3 region is CASSAGTGPYSNQPQHF. The DNA of the CDR3 is TGTGCCAGCAGCGCTGGGACAGGCCCATATAGCAATCAGCCCCAGCATTTT.

Concerning this clone itself: Other DNA sequences in the same sample also yield this CDR3. The J gene is TRBJ1-2, the V gene TRBV30; D unresolved. The CDR3 runs 11 residues. V was pared by 0 bases and J by 8 bases, with 7 bases between. Germline V gives CDR1 GTSNPN, CDR2 SVGIG (reference sequence). The CDR3 DNA sequence: TGTGCCTGGAGTGTTGGAGGCGGCTACACCTTC. It is translated as CAWSVGGGYTF.

The chain combines TRBV4-3 with TRBJ2-1, with D uncertain. This CDR3 has 17 amino acids. With 0 bases removed from V and 0 bases from J, the gap between germline ends came to 12 bases. Germline CDR1 LGHNA, CDR2 YSLEER. CDR3 in DNA: TGCGCCAGCAGCCAAGATTCTAACATCGCCTCCTACAATGAGCAGTTCTTC. Protein product: CASSQDSNIASYNEQFF.

Turning to this clone: Distinct nucleotide sequences in the sample also encode this CDR3. The rearrangement links TRBV19 to TRBJ1-6; D is perhaps TRBD1 (5 bases). The ends were cut back, 3 bases at V and 7 bases at J, with 7 bases in the middle. The germline CDR1 and CDR2 sequences are LNHDA and SQIVND (reference sequence). CDR3 size: 13 residues. The CDR3 nucleotides are TGTGCCAGTAGTATGGGGGGGAATTCACCCCTCCACTTT. Residues: CASSMGGNSPLHF. The variable domain in full, with the rest retrieved from reference TRBV19 and TRBJ1-6, is DGGITQSPKYLFRKEGQNVTLSCEQNLNHDAMYWYRQDPGQGLRLIYYSQIVNDFQKGDIAEGYSVSREKKESFPLTVTSAQKNPTAFYLCASSMGGNSPLHFGNGTRLTVT.

The rearrangement joins TRBV7-9 to TRBJ2-2, with D possibly matching TRBD1 (5 bases). This CDR3 has 16 residues. Germline V gene data show CDR1 as SEHNR and CDR2 as FQNEAQ (reference sequence). V gave up 2 bases and J gave up 1 base, with 11 bases separating them. This chain's CDR3 is CASSLHWQGNTGELFF. The CDR3 DNA reads TGTGCCAGCAGCTTACATTGGCAGGGGAACACCGGGGAGCTGTTTTTT.

This clone was seen a handful of times. CDR3 bases: TGTGCCAGCAGTTCCCCTGACAGAATGAACACTGAAGCTTTCTTT. Protein product: CASSSPDRMNTEAFF. V usage is TRBV28 and J usage is TRBJ1-1; perhaps TRBD1 as D (5 bases). CDR1 and CDR2 (germline): MDHEN, SYDVKM. The CDR3 consists of 15 residues. Trimming stripped 4 bases from V and 0 bases from J, with 12 bases between.

The V gene is TRBV6-5, the J gene TRBJ2-2; D possibly corresponds to TRBD2 (7 bases). Trimming pared 6 bases from V and 3 bases from J, leaving 14 bases between. The CDR3 runs to 15 residues. CDR1 MNHEY and CDR2 SVGAGI come from the germline V gene. CDR3 coding DNA: TGTGCCAGCAGAGGCGGGGGCCTCGACACCGGGGAGCTGTTTTTT. Its protein is CASRGGGLDTGELFF.

Turning to this clone: Other DNA sequences in the sample encode the same CDR3. CDR3 loop: CASSFSPTYEQYF. For the CDR3, the DNA is TGTGCCAGCAGTTTCAGCCCGACCTACGAGCAGTACTTC. The rearrangement uses TRBV27 and TRBJ2-7, with D unclear. Germline CDR1 is MNHEY and CDR2 is SMNVEV (reference sequence). Trimming pared 3 bases from V and 2 bases from J, leaving 8 bases between. This CDR3 comprises 13 residues.

CDR3 nucleotides: TGCGCCAGCAGCCCCGGGACAGGAGGCGCGGGGGGCTACACCTTC. Translating gives CASSPGTGGAGGYTF. The chain links TRBV5-1 to TRBJ1-2; 8 positions agree with TRBD1. The V gene's germline CDR1 is SGHRS and CDR2 YFSETQ. Trimming removed 4 bases from V and 8 bases from J; junction bases left unmatched: 13. This CDR3 spans 15 amino acids.

The V gene is TRBV2, the J gene TRBJ2-1; D not certain. This CDR3 is built from 13 residues. Between the trimmed V and J ends, which lost 7 bases and 4 bases, there was a span of 11 bases. Germline CDR1 and CDR2: SNHLY and FYNNEI. CDR3 in amino acids: CASKNSLYNEQFF. CDR3 nucleotides: TGTGCCAGCAAAAACAGTTTATACAATGAGCAGTTCTTC.

The V gene is TRBV5-1, the J gene TRBJ2-1; TRBD2 agrees at 11 bases. CDR3 length: 17 residues. V was pared by 1 base and J by 4 bases, with 7 bases of the junction left unmatched. Germline V lookup: CDR1 SGHRS, CDR2 YFSETQ. Written as DNA, the CDR3 is TGCGCCAGCAGCTTGAGGCCTAGCGGGGGGAAATACAATGAGCAGTTCTTC. Its protein product is CASSLRPSGGKYNEQFF.

The V gene is TRBV21-1, the J gene TRBJ2-5; the table assigns TRBD1, which was not confirmed against the DNA. TRBV21-1 is marked as a pseudogene. The CDR3 spans 13 residues. CDR3 residues: CARQNRGGETQYF. CDR3 in DNA: TGTGCCAGGCAAAACAGGGGCGGAGAGACCCAGTACTTC.

About this clone: Distinct nucleotide sequences in the sample also encode this CDR3. The chain joins TRBV5-6 to TRBJ2-7; the match to TRBD1 covers 8 bases. Germline CDR1 is SGHDT and CDR2 is YYEEEE. The CDR3 has 13 amino acids. Losses at the gene ends were 3 bases for V and 4 bases for J; bases not matched to a gene: 3. This chain's CDR3 is CASSWDRSYEQYF. The CDR3 DNA is TGTGCCAGCAGCTGGGACAGGTCATACGAGCAGTACTTC.

The genes are TRBV5-6 and TRBJ1-2; D call uncertain. Germline-derived CDR1 and CDR2 are SGHDT and YYEEEE. The CDR3 contains 12 residues. V lost 4 bases to trimming and J lost 4 bases, with 8 bases between them. The CDR3 reads CASSLSLYGYTF. The CDR3 coding sequence is TGTGCCAGCAGCCTCAGCCTCTATGGCTACACCTTC.

The V gene is TRBV14, the J gene TRBJ1-3; D call uncertain. The germline V and J ends were trimmed by 2 bases and 2 bases, with 7 bases remaining between them. The CDR3 spans 14 residues. CDR1 and CDR2 (germline): SGHDN, FVKESK. CDR3 amino acids: CASSQLGAGNTIYF. CDR3 DNA: TGTGCCAGCAGCCAACTTGGGGCTGGAAACACCATATATTTT.

The rearrangement uses TRBV6-5 and TRBJ2-3; 10 nucleotides line up with TRBD2. Germline-derived CDR1 and CDR2 are MNHEY and SVGAGI. The CDR3 length is 15 residues. The V gene end was trimmed by 0 bases and the J gene end by 6 bases; junction bases not matched to a gene: 3. The CDR3 spells CASSYSLSGGDTQYF. The DNA for the CDR3 is TGTGCCAGCAGTTACTCTCTTAGCGGGGGGGATACGCAGTATTTT.